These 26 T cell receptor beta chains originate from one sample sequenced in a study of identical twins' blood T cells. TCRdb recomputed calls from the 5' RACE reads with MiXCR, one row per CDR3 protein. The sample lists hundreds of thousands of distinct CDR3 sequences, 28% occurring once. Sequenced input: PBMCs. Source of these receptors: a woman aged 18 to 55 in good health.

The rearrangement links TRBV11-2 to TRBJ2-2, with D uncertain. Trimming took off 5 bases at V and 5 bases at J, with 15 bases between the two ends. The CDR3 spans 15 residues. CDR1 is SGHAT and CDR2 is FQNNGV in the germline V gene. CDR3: CASSRSGGATGELFF. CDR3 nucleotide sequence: TGTGCCAGCAGCCGCTCCGGTGGAGCGACCGGGGAGCTGTTTTTT.

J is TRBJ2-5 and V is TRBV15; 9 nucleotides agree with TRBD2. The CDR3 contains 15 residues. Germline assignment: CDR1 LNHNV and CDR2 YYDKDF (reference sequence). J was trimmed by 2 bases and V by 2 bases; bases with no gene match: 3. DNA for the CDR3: TGTGCCACCAGCAGAACTAGCGGGCCTCAAGAGACCCAGTACTTC. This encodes CATSRTSGPQETQYF. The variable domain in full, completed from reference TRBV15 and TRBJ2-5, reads DAMVIQNPRYQVTQFGKPVTLSCSQTLNHNVMYWYQQKSSQAPKLLFHYYDKDFNNEADTPDNFQSRRPNTSFCFLDIRSPGLGDTAMYLCATSRTSGPQETQYFGPGTRLLVL.

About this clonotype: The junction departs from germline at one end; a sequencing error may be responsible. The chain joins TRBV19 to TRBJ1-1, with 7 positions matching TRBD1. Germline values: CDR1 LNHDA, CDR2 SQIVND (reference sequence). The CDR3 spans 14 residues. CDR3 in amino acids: CTSSTTGLGTEAFF. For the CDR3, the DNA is TGTACCAGTAGTACGACAGGGTTGGGAACTGAAGCTTTCTTT.

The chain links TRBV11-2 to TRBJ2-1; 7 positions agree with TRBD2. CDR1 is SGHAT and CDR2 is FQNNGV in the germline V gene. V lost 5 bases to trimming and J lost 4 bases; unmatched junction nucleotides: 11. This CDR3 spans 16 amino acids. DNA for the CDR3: TGTGCCAGCAGCGCGCACTCTAGCGGAGCTTACAATGAGCAGTTCTTC. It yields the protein CASSAHSSGAYNEQFF.

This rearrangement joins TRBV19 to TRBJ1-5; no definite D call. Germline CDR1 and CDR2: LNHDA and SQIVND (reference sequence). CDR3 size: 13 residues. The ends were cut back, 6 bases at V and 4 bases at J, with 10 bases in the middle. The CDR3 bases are TGTGCCAGTAGGACCGACGGGAATCAGCCCCAGCATTTT. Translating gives CASRTDGNQPQHF.

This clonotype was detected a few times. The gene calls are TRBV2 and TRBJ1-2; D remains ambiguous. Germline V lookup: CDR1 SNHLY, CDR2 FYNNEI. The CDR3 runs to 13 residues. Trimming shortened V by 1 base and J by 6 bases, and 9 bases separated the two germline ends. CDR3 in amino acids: CASSEGRADGYTF. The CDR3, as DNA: TGTGCCAGCAGTGAAGGCCGGGCTGATGGCTACACCTTC.

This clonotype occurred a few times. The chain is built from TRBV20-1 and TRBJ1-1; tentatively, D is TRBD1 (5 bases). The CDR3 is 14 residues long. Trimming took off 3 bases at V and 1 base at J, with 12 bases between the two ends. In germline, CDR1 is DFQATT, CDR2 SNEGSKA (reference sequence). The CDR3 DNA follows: TGCAGTGCTAGCAGCGCGGGGGGGAACACTGAAGCTTTCTTT. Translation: CSASSAGGNTEAFF.

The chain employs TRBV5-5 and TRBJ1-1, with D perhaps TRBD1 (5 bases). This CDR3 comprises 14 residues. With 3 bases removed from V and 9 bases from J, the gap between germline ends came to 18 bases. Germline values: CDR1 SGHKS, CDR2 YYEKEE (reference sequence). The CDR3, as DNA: TGTGCCAGCAGCTGGGGAGTTGGGGCAGGGAAAGCTTTCTTT. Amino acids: CASSWGVGAGKAFF.

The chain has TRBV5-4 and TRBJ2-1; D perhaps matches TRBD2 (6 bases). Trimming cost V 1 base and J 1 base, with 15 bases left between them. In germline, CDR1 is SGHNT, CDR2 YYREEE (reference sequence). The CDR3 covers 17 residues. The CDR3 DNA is TGTGCCAGCAGCTTGCCGGGACTCGAGTGGTCCTACAATGAGCAGTTCTTC. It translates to CASSLPGLEWSYNEQFF. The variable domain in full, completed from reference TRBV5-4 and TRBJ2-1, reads ETGVTQSPTHLIKTRGQQVTLRCSSQSGHNTVSWYQQALGQGPQFIFQYYREEENGRGNFPPRFSGLQFPNYSSELNVNALELDDSALYLCASSLPGLEWSYNEQFFGPGTRLTVL.

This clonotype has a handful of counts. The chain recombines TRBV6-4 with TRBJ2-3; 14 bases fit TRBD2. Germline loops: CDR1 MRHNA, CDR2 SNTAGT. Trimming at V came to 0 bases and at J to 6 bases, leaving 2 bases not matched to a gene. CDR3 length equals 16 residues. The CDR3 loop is CASSDSTSGGVDTQYF. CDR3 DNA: TGTGCCAGCAGTGACTCGACTAGCGGGGGGGTGGATACGCAGTATTTT.

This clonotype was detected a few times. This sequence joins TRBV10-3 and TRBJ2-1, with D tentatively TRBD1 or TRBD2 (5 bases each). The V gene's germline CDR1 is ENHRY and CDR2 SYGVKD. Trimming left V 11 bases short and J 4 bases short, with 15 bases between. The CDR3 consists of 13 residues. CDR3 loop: CAAHGTTYNEQFF. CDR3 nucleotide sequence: TGTGCCGCCCACGGGACGACTTACAATGAGCAGTTCTTC.

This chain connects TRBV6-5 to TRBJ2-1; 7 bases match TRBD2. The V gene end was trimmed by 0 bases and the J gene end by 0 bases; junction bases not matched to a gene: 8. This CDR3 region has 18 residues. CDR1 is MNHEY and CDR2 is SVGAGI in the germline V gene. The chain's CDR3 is CASSYSSGKAFSYNEQFF. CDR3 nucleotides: TGTGCCAGCAGTTACTCCAGCGGGAAAGCCTTCTCCTACAATGAGCAGTTCTTC.

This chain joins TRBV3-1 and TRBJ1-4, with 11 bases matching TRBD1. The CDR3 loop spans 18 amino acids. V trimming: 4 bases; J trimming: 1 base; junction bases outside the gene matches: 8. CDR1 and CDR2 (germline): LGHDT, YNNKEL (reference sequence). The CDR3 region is CASSPRTGGMGTNEKLFF. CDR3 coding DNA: TGTGCCAGCAGCCCCCGGACAGGGGGCATGGGAACTAATGAAAAACTGTTTTTT.

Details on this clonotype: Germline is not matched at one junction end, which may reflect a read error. The CDR3 bases are TGTGCCAGCAGTTCCCGGACAGGAGATAAGCTCTTT. Its translation is CASSSRTGDKLF. This chain joins TRBV6-5 and TRBJ1-1; TRBD1 aligns across 7 bases. This CDR3 is built from 12 residues. CDR1 is MNHEY and CDR2 is SVGAGI in the germline V gene.

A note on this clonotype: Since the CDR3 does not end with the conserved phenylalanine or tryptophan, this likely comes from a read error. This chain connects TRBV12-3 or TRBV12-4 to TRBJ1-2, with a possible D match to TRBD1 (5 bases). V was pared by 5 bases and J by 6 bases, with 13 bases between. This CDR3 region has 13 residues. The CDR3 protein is CASSPDRSNGYTL. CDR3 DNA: TGTGCCAGCAGTCCCGACAGATCGAATGGCTACACCTTA.

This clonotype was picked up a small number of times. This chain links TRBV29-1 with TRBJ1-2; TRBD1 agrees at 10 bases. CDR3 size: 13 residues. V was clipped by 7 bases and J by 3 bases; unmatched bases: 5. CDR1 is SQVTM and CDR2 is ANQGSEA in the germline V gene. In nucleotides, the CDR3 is TGCAGCGCGGCCGGGACAGGGGACTATGGCTACACCTTC. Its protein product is CSAAGTGDYGYTF. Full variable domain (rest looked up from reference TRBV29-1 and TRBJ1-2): SAVISQKPSRDICQRGTSLTIQCQVDSQVTMMFWYRQQPGQSLTLIATANQGSEATYESGFVIDKFPISRPNLTFSTLTVSNMSPEDSSIYLCSAAGTGDYGYTFGSGTRLTVV.

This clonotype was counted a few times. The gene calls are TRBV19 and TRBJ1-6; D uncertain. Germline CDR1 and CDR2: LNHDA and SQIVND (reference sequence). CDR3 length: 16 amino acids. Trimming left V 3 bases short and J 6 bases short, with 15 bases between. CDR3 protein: CASSIRAQLLNSPLHF. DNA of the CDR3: TGTGCCAGTAGTATTCGAGCGCAGCTTCTTAATTCACCCCTCCACTTT.

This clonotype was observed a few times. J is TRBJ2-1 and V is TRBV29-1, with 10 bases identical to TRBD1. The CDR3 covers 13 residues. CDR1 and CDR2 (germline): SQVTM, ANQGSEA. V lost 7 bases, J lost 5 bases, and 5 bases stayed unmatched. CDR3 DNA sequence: TGCAGCGCCGCGGACAGGGGGGACAATGAGCAGTTCTTC. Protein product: CSAADRGDNEQFF.

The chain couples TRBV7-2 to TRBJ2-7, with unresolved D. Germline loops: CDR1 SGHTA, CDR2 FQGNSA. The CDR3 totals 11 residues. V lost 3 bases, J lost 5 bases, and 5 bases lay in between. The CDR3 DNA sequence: TGTGCCAGCAGCTTTTTTGACGAGCAGTACTTC. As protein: CASSFFDEQYF.

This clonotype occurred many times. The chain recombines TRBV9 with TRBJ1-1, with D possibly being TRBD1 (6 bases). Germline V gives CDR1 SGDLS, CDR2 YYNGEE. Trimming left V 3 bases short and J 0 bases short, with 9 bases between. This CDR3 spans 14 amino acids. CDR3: CASSARGMNTEAFF. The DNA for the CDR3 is TGTGCCAGCAGCGCGAGGGGGATGAACACTGAAGCTTTCTTT.

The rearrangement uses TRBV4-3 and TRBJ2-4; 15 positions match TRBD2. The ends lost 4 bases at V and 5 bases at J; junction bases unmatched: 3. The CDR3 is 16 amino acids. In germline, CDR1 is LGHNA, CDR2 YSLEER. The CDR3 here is CASSRWTSGRENIQYF. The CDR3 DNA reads TGCGCCAGCAGCCGTTGGACTAGCGGGAGGGAAAACATTCAGTACTTC.

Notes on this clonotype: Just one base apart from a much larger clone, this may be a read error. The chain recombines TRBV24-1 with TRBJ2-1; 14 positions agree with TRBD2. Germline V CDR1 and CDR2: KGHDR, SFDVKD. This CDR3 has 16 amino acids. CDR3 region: CATSDPGLAGGNEQLF. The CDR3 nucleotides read TGTGCCACCAGTGACCCAGGACTAGCGGGAGGTAATGAGCAGCTCTTC.

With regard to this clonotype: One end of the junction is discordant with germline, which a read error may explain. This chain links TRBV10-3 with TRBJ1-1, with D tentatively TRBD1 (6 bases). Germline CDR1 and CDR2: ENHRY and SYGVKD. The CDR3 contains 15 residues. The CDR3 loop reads CAISEETGRYGEAFF. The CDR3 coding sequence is TGTGCCATCAGTGAGGAGACAGGTAGGTACGGTGAAGCCTTCTTT.

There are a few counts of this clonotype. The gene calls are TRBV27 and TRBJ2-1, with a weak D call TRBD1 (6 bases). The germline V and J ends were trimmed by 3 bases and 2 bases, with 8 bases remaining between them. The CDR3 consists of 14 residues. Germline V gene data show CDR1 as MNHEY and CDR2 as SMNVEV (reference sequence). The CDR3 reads CASSFPGAYNEQFF. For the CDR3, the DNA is TGTGCCAGCAGTTTTCCAGGGGCCTACAATGAGCAGTTCTTC.

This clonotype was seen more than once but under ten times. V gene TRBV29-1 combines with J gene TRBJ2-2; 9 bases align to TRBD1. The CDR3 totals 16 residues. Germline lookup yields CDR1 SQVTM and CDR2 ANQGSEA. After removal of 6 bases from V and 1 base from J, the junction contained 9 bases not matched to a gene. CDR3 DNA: TGCAGCGTAGCCGACCGGGACAGGGTGAACACCGGGGAGCTGTTTTTT. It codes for CSVADRDRVNTGELFF.

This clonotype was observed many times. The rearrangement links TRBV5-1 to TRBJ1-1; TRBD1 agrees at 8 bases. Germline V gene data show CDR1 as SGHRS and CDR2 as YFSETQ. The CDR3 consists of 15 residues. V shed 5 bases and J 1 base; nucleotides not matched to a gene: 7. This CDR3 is CASSNRQGTNTEAFF. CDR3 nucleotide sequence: TGCGCCAGCAGTAACAGACAGGGGACGAACACTGAAGCTTTCTTT.